The clone carrying this T cell receptor beta chain turned up a few times. CDR3 size: 16 residues. From germline, CDR1 is MNHEY and CDR2 SMNVEV (reference sequence). With 6 bases removed from V and 5 bases from J, the gap between germline ends came to 20 bases. The entry originates in a study of response to subunit inactivated influenza vaccine. From the RT-PCR reads, TCRdb called clonotypes with MiXCR, one entry per CDR3 protein. The sample shows some 550,000 distinct CDR3 sequences, under 30% of them seen only once. The sample also formed part of further work on T cells expressing NK-cell markers. That source notes: 5'RACE template switching with UMIs produced the TCR beta cDNA. The authors derived TCR beta repertoires from sorted CD3+CD56+NKG2C+, CD3+CD56+NKG2C- and CD3+CD56-NKG2C+ T cells. Out of eight donors sequenced, seven tested HCMV-seropositive and the remaining one seronegative. A few donors likewise had their CD3+CD56-NKG2C+ fraction led by these clonotypes.

V gene TRBV27 combines with J gene TRBJ2-1; D not resolved. The clonotype originates from a man over 45 who received an inactivated influenza vaccine. The source was CD4+ T cells sorted from PBMCs, collected approximately 13 days after vaccination. The CDR3 DNA reads TGTGCCAGCAGAGAGAGGATGGGATTCTCTGACAATGAGCAGTTCTTC. Translation gives CASRERMGFSDNEQFF.